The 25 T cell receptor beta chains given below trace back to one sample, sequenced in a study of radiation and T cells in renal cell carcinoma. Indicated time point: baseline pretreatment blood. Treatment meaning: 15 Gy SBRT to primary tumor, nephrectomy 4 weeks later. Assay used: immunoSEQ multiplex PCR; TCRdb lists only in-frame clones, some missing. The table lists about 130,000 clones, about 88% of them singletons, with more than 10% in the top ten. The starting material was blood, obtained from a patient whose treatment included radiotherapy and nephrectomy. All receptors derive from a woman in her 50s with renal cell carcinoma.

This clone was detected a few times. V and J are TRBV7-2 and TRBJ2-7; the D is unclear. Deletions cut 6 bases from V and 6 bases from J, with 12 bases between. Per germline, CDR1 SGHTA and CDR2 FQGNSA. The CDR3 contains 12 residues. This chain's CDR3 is CASRVTWGEQYF. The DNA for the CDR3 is TGTGCCAGCAGGGTGACCTGGGGCGAGCAGTACTTC.

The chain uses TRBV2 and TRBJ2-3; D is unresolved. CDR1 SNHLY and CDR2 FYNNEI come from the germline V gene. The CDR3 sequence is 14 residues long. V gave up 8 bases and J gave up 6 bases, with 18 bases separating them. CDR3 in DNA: TGTGCCAGCGGTAGTGCCTATGAATGGGATACGCAGTATTTT. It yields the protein CASGSAYEWDTQYF.

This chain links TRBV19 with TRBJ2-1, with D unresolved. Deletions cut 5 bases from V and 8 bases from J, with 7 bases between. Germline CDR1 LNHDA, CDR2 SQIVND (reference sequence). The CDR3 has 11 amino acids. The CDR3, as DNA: TGTGCCAGTAGTGCAGAGTATGAGCAGTTCTTC. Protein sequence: CASSAEYEQFF.

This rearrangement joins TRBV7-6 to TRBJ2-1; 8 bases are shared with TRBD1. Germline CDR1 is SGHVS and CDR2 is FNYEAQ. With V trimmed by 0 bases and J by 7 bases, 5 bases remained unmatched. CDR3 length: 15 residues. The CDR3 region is CASSLAGTGLNEQFF. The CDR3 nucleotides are TGTGCCAGCAGCTTAGCGGGGACAGGTCTTAATGAGCAGTTCTTC.

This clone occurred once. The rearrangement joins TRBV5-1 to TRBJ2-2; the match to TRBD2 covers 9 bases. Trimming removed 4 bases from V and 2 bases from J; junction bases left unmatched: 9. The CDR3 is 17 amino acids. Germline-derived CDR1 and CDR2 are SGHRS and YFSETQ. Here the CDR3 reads CASSEESGGLNTGELFF. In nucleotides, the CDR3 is TGCGCCAGCAGCGAGGAAAGCGGGGGGCTCAACACCGGGGAGCTGTTTTTT.

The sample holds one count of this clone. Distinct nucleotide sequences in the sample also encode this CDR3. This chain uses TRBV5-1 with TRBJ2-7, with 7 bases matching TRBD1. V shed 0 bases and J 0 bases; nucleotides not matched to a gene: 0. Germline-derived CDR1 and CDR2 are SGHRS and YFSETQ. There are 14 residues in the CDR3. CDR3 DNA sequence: TGCGCCAGCAGCTTGGCAGGGGGCTCCTACGAGCAGTACTTC. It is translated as CASSLAGGSYEQYF.

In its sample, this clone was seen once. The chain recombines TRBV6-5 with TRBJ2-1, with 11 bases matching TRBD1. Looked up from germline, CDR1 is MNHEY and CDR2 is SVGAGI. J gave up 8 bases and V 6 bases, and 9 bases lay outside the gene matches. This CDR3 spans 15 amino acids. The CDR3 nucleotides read TGTGCCAGCAGCAGGAGGGACAGGGGGTCTGATGAGCAGTTCTTC. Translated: CASSRRDRGSDEQFF.

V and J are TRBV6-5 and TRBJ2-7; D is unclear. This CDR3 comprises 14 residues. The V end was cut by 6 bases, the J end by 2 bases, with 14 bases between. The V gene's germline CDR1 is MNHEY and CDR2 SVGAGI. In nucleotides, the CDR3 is TGTGCCAGCAGCCTAACGAGGCCCCCCTACGAGCAGTACTTC. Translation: CASSLTRPPYEQYF.

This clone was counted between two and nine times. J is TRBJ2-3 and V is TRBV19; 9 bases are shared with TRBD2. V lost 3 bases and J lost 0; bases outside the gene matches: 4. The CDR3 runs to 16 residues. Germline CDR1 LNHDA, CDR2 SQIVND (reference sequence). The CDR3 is CASSMVTSGSTDTQYF. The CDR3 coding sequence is TGTGCCAGTAGTATGGTAACTAGCGGGAGCACAGATACGCAGTATTTT. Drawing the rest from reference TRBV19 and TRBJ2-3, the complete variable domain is DGGITQSPKYLFRKEGQNVTLSCEQNLNHDAMYWYRQDPGQGLRLIYYSQIVNDFQKGDIAEGYSVSREKKESFPLTVTSAQKNPTAFYLCASSMVTSGSTDTQYFGPGTRLTVL.

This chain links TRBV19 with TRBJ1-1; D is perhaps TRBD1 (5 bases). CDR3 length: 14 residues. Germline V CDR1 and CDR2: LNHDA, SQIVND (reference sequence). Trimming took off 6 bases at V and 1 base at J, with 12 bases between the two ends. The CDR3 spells CASSSDRKNTEAFF. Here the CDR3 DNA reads TGTGCCAGTAGCTCCGACAGAAAGAACACTGAAGCTTTCTTT. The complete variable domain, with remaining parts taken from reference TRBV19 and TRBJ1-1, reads DGGITQSPKYLFRKEGQNVTLSCEQNLNHDAMYWYRQDPGQGLRLIYYSQIVNDFQKGDIAEGYSVSREKKESFPLTVTSAQKNPTAFYLCASSSDRKNTEAFFGQGTRLTVV.

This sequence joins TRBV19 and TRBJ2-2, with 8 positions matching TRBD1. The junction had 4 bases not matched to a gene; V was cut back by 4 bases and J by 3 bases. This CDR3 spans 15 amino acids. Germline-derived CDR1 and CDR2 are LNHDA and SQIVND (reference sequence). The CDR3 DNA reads TGTGCCAGTAGTAACAGGGGGACCTACACCGGGGAGCTGTTTTTT. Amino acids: CASSNRGTYTGELFF.

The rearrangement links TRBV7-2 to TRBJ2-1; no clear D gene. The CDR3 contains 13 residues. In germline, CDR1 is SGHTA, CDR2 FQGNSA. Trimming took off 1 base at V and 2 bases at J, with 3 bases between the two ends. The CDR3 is CASSLVTYNEQFF. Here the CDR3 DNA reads TGTGCCAGCAGCTTAGTTACCTACAATGAGCAGTTCTTC.

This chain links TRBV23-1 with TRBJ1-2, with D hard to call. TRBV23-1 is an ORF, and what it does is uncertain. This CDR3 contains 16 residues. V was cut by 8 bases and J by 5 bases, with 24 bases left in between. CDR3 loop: CASGKGMEPTPYGYTF. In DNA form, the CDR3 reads TGCGCCAGCGGTAAGGGAATGGAACCAACACCATATGGCTACACCTTC.

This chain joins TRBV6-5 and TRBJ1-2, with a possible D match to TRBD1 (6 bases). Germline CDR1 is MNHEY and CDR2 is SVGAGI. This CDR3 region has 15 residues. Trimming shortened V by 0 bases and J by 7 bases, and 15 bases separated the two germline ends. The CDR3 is CASSYSPTGRAGYTF. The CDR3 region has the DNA TGTGCCAGCAGTTACTCGCCCACAGGGAGGGCTGGCTACACCTTC.

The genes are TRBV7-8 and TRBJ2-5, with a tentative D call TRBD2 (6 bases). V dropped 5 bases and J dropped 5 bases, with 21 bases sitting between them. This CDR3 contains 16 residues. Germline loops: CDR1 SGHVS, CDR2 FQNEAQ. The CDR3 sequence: CASSKNAGLGGETQYF. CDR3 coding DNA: TGTGCCAGCAGCAAAAACGCGGGTCTCGGGGGTGAGACCCAGTACTTC.

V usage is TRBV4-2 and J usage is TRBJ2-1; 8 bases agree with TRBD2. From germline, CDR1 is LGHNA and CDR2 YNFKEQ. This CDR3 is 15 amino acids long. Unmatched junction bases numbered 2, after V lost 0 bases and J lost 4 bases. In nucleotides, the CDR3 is TGTGCCAGCAGCCAAGATAGCGGGGCGTACAATGAGCAGTTCTTC. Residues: CASSQDSGAYNEQFF.

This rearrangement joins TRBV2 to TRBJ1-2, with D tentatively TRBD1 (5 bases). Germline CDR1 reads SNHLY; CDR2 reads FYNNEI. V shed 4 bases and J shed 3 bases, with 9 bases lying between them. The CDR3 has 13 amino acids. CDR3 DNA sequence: TGTGCCAGCAGTGGGGGCAGCTACTATGGCTACACCTTC. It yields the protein CASSGGSYYGYTF.

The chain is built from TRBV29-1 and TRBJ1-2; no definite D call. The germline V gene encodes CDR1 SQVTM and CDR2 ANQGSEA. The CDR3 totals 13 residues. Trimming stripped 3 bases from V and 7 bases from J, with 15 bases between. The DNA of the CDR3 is TGCAGCGTTGATAGCTCGAGAATTGGTGGCTACACCTTC. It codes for CSVDSSRIGGYTF.

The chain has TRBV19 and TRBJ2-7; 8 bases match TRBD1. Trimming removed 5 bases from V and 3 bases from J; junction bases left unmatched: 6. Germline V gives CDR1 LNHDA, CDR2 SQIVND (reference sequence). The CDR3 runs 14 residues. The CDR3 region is CASSRQGSDYEQYF. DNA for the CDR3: TGTGCCAGTAGTCGACAGGGGTCTGACTACGAGCAGTACTTC.

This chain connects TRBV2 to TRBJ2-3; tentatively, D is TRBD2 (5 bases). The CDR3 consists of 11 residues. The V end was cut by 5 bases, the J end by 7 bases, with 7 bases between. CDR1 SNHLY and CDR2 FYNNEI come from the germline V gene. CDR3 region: CASSSGYTQYF. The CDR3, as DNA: TGTGCCAGCAGTTCGGGGTATACGCAGTATTTT.

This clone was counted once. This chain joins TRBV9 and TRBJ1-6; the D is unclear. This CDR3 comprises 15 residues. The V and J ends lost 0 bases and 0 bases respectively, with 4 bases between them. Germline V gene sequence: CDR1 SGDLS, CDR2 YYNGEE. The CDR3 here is CASSVAGSYNSPLHF. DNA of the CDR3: TGTGCCAGCAGCGTAGCTGGCTCCTATAATTCACCCCTCCACTTT. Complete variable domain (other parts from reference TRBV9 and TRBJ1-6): DSGVTQTPKHLITATGQRVTLRCSPRSGDLSVYWYQQSLDQGLQFLIQYYNGEERAKGNILERFSAQQFPDLHSELNLSSLELGDSALYFCASSVAGSYNSPLHFGNGTRLTVT.

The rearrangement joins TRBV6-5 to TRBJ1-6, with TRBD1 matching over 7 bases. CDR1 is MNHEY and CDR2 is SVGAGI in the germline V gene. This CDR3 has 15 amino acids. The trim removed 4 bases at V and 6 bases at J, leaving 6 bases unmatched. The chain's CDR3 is CASSLGRGRNSPLHF. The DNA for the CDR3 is TGTGCCAGCAGTTTGGGGAGGGGGCGTAATTCACCCCTCCACTTT.

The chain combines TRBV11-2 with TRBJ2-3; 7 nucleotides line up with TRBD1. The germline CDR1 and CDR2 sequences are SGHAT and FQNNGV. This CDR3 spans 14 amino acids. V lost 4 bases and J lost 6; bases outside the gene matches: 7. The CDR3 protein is CASSYRQGADTQYF. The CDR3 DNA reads TGTGCCAGCAGCTATCGACAGGGAGCGGATACGCAGTATTTT.

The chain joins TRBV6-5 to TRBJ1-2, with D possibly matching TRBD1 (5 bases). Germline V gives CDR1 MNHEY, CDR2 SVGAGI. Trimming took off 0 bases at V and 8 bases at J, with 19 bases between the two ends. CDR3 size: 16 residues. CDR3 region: CASSYSYGTRRVGYTF. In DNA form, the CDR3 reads TGTGCCAGCAGTTACTCATATGGGACCCGGCGGGTCGGCTACACCTTC.

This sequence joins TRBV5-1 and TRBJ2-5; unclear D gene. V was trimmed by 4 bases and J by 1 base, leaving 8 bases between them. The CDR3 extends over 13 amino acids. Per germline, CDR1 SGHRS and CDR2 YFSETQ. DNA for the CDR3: TGCGCCAGCAGCAGGTCCAGCCAAGAGACCCAGTACTTC. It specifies CASSRSSQETQYF.